This entry concerns a single T cell receptor beta chain. This sample is part of a study of blood T cell repertoires in COVID-19. About the study: The United States, Italy and Spain supplied acute and convalescent COVID-19 samples.

Residents of approximately 25 US areas, aged about 18 to 95 years, made up the participants. Participants' own reports of clinical history determined their cohort assignment. In the original processing: Nucleated cell counts were estimated from reference gene primer amplification. The repertoire was sequenced with immunoSEQ multiplex PCR; TCRdb's copy has only in-frame clones and lacks some. Clone size and the V and J calls come from that table; the DNA yielded D and trimming. The sample lists about 370,000 clones, roughly nine tenths occurring once. Germline V CDR1 and CDR2: SGHKS, YYEKEE (reference sequence). V was pared by 1 base and J by 4 bases, with 13 bases between. The length of the CDR3 is 15 residues.

Sequences were obtained from PBMCs or T cells enriched from blood (not recorded which). The receptor was derived from a man aged 18 to 30 who had recovered from COVID-19. J is TRBJ2-3 and V is TRBV5-5; D perhaps matches TRBD2 (5 bases). In DNA form, the CDR3 reads TGTGCCAGCAGCTTGAACGGGAACGGTCCAGATACGCAGTATTTT. This gives the protein CASSLNGNGPDTQYF.